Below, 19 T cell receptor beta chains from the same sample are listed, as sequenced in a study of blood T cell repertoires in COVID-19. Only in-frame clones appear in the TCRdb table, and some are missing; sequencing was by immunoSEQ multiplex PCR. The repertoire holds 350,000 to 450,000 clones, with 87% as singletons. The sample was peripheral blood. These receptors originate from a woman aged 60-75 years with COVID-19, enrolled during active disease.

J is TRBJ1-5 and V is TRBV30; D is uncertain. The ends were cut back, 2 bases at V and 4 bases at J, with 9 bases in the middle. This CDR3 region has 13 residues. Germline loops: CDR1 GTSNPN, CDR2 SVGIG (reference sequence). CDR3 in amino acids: CAWSPTQNQPQHF. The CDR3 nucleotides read TGTGCCTGGAGTCCGACTCAGAATCAGCCCCAGCATTTT.

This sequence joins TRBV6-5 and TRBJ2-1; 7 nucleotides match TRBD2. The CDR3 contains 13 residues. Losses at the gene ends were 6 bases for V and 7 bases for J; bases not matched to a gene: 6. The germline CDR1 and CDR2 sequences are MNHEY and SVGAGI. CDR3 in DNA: TGTGCCAGCAGGGGGCCCGGGGGGAATGAGCAGTTCTTC. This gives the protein CASRGPGGNEQFF.

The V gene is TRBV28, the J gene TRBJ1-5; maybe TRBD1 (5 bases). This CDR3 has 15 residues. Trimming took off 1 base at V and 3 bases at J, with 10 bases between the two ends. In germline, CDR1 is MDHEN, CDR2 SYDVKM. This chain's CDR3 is CASSLFVQVNQPQHF. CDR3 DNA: TGTGCCAGCAGTTTATTCGTACAGGTCAATCAGCCCCAGCATTTT. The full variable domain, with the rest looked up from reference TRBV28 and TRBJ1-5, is DVKVTQSSRYLVKRTGEKVFLECVQDMDHENMFWYRQDPGLGLRLIYFSYDVKMKEKGDIPEGYSVSREKKERFSLILESASTNQTSMYLCASSLFVQVNQPQHFGDGTRLSIL.

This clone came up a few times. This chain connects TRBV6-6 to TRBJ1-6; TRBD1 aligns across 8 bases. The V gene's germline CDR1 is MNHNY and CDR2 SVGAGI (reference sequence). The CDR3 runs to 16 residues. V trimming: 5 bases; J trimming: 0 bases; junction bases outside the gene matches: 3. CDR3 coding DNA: TGTGCCAGCAGTCGACAGGGGATCTCCTATAATTCACCCCTCCACTTT. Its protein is CASSRQGISYNSPLHF.

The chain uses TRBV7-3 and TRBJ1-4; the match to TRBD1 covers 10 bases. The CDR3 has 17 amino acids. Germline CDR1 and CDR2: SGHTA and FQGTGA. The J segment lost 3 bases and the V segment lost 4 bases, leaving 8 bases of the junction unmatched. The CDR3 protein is CASSSFPGQGANEKLFF. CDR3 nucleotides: TGTGCCAGCAGCTCTTTCCCTGGACAGGGGGCTAATGAAAAACTGTTTTTT.

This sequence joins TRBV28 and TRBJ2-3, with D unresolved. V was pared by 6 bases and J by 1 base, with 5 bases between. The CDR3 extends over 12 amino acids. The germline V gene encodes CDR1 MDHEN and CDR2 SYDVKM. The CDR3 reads CASRTGTDTQYF. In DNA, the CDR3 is TGTGCCAGCAGAACAGGCACAGATACGCAGTATTTT.

In DNA form, the CDR3 reads TGTGCCAGCAGTTATACCCAGTACTCCTACGAGCAGTACTTC. Translated: CASSYTQYSYEQYF. V gene TRBV6-2 or TRBV6-3 combines with J gene TRBJ2-7; D uncertain. The CDR3 is 14 amino acids. CDR1 and CDR2 from the germline V gene are MNHEY and SVGEGT. V lost 3 bases, J lost 0 bases, and 9 bases lay in between.

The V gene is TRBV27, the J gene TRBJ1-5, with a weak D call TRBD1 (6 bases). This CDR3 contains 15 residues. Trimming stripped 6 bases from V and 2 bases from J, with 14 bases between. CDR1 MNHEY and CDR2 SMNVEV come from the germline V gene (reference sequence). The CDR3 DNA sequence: TGTGCCAGCAGCTCGGGGGCGGGGGGCAATCAGCCCCAGCATTTT. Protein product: CASSSGAGGNQPQHF.

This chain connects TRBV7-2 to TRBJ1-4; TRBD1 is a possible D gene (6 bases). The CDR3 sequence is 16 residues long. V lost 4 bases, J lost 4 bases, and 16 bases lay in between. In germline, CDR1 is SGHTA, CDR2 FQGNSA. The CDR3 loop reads CASSYGQRAYNEKLFF. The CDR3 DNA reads TGTGCCAGCAGCTACGGACAGAGGGCATATAATGAAAAACTGTTTTTT.

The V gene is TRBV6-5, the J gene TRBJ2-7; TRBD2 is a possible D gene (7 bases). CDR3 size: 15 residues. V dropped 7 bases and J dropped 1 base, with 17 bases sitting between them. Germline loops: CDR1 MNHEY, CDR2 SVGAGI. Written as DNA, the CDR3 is TGTGCCAGCACCGATAGGGGGGGCCTATCCTACGAGCAGTACTTC. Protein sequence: CASTDRGGLSYEQYF.

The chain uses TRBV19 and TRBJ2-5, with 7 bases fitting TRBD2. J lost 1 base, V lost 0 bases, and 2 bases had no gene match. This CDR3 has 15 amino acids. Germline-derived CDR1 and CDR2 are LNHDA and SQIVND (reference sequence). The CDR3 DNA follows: TGTGCCAGTAGTATAGATGGGGGGGGCCAAGAGACCCAGTACTTC. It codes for CASSIDGGGQETQYF.

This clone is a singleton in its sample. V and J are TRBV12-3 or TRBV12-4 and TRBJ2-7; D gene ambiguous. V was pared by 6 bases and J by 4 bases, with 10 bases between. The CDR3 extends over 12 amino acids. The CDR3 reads CASSFLRYEQYF. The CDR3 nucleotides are TGTGCCAGCAGCTTTCTCAGATACGAGCAGTACTTC.

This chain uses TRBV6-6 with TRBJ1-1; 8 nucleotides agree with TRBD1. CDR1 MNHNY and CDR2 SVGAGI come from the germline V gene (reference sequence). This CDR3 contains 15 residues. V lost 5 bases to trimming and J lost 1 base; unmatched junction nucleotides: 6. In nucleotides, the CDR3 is TGTGCCAGCAGTACGTTGGGACAGGAGAACACTGAAGCTTTCTTT. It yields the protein CASSTLGQENTEAFF.

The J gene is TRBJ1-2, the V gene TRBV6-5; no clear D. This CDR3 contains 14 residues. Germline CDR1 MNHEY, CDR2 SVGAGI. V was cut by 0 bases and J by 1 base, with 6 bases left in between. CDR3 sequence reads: CASSYSIYNYGYTF. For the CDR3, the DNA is TGTGCCAGCAGTTACTCGATCTATAACTATGGCTACACCTTC.

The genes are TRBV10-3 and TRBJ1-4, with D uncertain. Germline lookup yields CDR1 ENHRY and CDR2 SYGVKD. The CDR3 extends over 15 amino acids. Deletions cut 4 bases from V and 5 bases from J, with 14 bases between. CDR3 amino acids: CAISARVGRNEKLFF. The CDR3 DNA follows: TGTGCCATCAGTGCGCGGGTTGGCAGAAATGAAAAACTGTTTTTT.

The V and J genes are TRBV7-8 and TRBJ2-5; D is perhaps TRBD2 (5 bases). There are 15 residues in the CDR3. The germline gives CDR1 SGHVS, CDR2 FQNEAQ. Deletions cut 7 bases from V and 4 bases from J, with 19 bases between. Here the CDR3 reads CASNPSFLRGETQYF. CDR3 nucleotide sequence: TGTGCCAGCAACCCCTCTTTTCTTCGGGGAGAGACCCAGTACTTC.

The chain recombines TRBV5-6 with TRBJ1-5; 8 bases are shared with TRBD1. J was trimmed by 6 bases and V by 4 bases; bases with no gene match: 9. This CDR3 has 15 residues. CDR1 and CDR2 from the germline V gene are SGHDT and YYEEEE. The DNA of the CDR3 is TGTGCCAGCAGCCAGCTAAGGGACAGGACTCAGCCCCAGCATTTT. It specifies CASSQLRDRTQPQHF.

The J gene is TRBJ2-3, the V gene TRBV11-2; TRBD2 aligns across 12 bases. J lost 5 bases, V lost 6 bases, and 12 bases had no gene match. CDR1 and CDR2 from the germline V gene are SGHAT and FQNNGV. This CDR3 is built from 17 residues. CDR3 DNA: TGTGCCAGCAGAACCCGGCTAGCGGGGGGGCCGGTAGATACGCAGTATTTT. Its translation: CASRTRLAGGPVDTQYF. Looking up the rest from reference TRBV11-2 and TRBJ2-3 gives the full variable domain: EAGVAQSPRYKIIEKRQSVAFWCNPISGHATLYWYQQILGQGPKLLIQFQNNGVVDDSQLPKDRFSAERLKGVDSTLKIQPAKLEDSAVYLCASRTRLAGGPVDTQYFGPGTRLTVL.

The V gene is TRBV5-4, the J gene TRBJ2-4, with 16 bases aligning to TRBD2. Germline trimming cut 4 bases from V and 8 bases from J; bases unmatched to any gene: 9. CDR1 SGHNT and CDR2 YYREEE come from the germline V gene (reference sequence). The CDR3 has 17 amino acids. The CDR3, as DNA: TGTGCCAGCAGCGTGGGGACTAGCGGGGGGGCGAGGGACATTCAGTACTTC. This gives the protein CASSVGTSGGARDIQYF.